A single T cell receptor (beta chain) is shown here with its context. Unexposed donor CD4+ T cells date from about 2011-2018, before the COVID-19 pandemic. Sequenced by immunoSEQ multiplex PCR; TCRdb stores in-frame clones only, minus some. The sample consists of more than 55,000 clones, roughly 89% of them appearing once. In germline, CDR1 is SEHNR, CDR2 FQNEAQ (reference sequence). Losses at the gene ends were 5 bases for V and 5 bases for J; bases not matched to a gene: 6. The CDR3 is 15 amino acids. The data belong to a study of CD4 T cells in relation to SARS-CoV-2 and coronaviruses. The source is a human donor in good health. The chain links TRBV7-9 to TRBJ2-2, with 9 bases identical to TRBD1. Specimen: memory CD4+ T cells from PBMCs. In DNA, the CDR3 is TGTGCCAGCAGCAAACAGGGGGCGAGTACCGGGGAGCTGTTTTTT. Translating it yields CASSKQGASTGELFF.